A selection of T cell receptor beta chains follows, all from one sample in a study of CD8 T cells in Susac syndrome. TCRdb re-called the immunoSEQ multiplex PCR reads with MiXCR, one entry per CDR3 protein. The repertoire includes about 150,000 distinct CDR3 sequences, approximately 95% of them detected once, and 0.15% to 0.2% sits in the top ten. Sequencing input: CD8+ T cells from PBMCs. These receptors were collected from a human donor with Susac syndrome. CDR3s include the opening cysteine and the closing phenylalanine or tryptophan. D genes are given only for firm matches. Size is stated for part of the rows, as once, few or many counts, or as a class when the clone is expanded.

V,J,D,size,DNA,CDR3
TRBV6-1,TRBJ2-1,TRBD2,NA,TGTGCCAGCAGCCCGTACCCGGGACTAGCCGTTTCTGGTGAGCAGTTCTTC,CASSPYPGLAVSGEQFF
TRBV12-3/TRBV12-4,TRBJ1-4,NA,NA,TGTGCCAGCAGTTTGAATGAAAAACTGTTTTTT,CASSLNEKLFF
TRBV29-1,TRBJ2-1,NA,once,TGCAGCGTTGAAGGGGGCATCTACAATGAGCAGTTCTTC,CSVEGGIYNEQFF
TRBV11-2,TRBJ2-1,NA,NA,TGTGCCAGCAGCTTAGACAGAAGGATGTACAATGAGCAGTTCTTC,CASSLDRRMYNEQFF
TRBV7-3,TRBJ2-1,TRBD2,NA,TGTGCCAGCAGCTCTCGAGCGGGAGGGACCCATGAGCAGTTCTTC,CASSSRAGGTHEQFF
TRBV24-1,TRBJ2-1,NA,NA,TGTGCCACCCTGACCGAGCAGTTCTTC,CATLTEQFF
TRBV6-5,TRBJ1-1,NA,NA,TGTGCCAGCAGTTACTCTGGGGGGTCGGCAGCTTTCTTT,CASSYSGGSAAFF
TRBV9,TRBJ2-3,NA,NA,TGTGCCAGCAGCACCTCTAGCACAGATACGCAGTATTTT,CASSTSSTDTQYF
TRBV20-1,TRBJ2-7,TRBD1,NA,TGCAGTGCCAACCGGGACAGGGTGTACGAGCAGTACTTC,CSANRDRVYEQYF
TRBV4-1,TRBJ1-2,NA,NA,TGCGCCAGCAGCCAAGTTTGGAGTAACTATGGCTACACCTTC,CASSQVWSNYGYTF
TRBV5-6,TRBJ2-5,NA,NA,TGTGCCAGCAGCTTGAGTTACCAAGAGACCCAGTACTTC,CASSLSYQETQYF
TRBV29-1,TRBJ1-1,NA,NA,TGCAGCGTTGGCGAGGGCATGAACACTGAAGCTTTCTTT,CSVGEGMNTEAFF
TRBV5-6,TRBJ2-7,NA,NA,TGTGCCAGCCTCCCACAGAGCTCCTACGAGCAGTACTTC,CASLPQSSYEQYF
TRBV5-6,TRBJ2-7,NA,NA,TGTGCCAGCAGCTTCGGGGCGTTTAGCTCCTACGAGCAGTACTTC,CASSFGAFSSYEQYF
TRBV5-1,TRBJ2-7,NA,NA,TGCGCCAGCATCCCGGAACCGAGCTCCTACGAGCAGTACTTC,CASIPEPSSYEQYF
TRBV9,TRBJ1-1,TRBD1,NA,TGTGCCAGCAGCGTAGAGAGGGGGCGGGACACTGAAGCTTTCTTT,CASSVERGRDTEAFF
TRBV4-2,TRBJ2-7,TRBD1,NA,TGTGCCAGCAGCCATGGGACAGATGAATCCTACGAGCAGTACTTC,CASSHGTDESYEQYF
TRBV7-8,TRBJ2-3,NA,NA,TGTGCCAGCAGCTTGTACCCTACAGATACGCAGTATTTT,CASSLYPTDTQYF
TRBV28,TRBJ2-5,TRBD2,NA,TGTGCCAGCAGTTTATACCCGAATGTAGCGGGCCTCCAAGAGACCCAGTACTTC,CASSLYPNVAGLQETQYF
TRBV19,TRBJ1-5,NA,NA,TGTGCCAGTAGTATAGCTCTGGGCAATCAGCCCCAGCATTTT,CASSIALGNQPQHF
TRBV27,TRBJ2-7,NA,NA,TGTGCCAGCAGTTTAAGGGGAGGGGGTCCCTACGAGCAGTACTTC,CASSLRGGGPYEQYF
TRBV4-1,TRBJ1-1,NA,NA,TGCGCCAGCAGCCAACTCCAGTGGGCTGAAGCTTTCTTT,CASSQLQWAEAFF
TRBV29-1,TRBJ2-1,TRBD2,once,TGCAGCGTTAGCGGGGGGAGCTCCTACAATGAGCAGTTCTTC,CSVSGGSSYNEQFF
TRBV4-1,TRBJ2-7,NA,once,TGCGCCAGCAGCCAAGGGATTAGCGGAGCCTACGAGCAGTACTTC,CASSQGISGAYEQYF
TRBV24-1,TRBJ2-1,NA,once,TGTGCCACCAGTGACCTGACTTCCAATGAGCAGTTCTTC,CATSDLTSNEQFF
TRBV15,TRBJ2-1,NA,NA,TGTGCCACCAGCACCCTGGCACCGTGGGGCGATGGGGCCAATGAGCAGTTCTTC,CATSTLAPWGDGANEQFF
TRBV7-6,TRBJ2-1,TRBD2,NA,TGTGCCAGCAGCTTAAATTTAGCGGGACCATACAATGAGCAGTTCTTC,CASSLNLAGPYNEQFF
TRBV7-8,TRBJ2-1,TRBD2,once,TGTGCCAGCAGCTTAGCGGGGGGGATTAGCAATGAGCAGTTCTTC,CASSLAGGISNEQFF
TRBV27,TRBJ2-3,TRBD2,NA,TGTGCCAGGGGAGGGCCAGATACGCAGTATTTT,CARGGPDTQYF
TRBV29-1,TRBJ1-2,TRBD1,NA,TGCAGCGTTGAAGTAGGACAGGGGTATGGCTACACCTTC,CSVEVGQGYGYTF
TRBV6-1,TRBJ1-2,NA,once,TGTGCCAGCAGTCCAAGGGCAGGTGGGAACTATGGCTACACCTTC,CASSPRAGGNYGYTF
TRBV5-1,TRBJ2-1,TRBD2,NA,TGCGCCAGCAGCCCCACTAGCGGGAGATTAACTGAGCAGTTCTTC,CASSPTSGRLTEQFF
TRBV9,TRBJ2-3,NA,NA,TGTGCCAGCAGCGTAGTTCCAGGGATTAACACAGATACGCAGTATTTT,CASSVVPGINTDTQYF
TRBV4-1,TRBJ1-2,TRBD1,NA,TGCGCCAGCAGCCTTAGGGACAGCGGTACTAACTATGGCTACACCTTC,CASSLRDSGTNYGYTF
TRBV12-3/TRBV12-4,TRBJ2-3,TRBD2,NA,TGTGCCAGCAGACCCGGGGGACTAGCGGGAGTGAAGGGCACAGATACGCAGTATTTT,CASRPGGLAGVKGTDTQYF
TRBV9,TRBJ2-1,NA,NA,TGTGCCAGCAGCGTAGGTGTCATACGTGGTGAGCAGTTCTTC,CASSVGVIRGEQFF